Each of the 18 T cell receptor beta chains below was sequenced from the same sample in a study of cytomegalovirus exposure and HLA in healthy donors. Measured with immunoSEQ multiplex PCR; TCRdb has only the in-frame clones, and not every one. Among hundreds of thousands of clones listed, about nine tenths were seen once. The sample consisted of PBMCs. The receptors shown here come from a woman aged 18-35 years in good health and CMV-seropositive.

The chain couples TRBV2 to TRBJ2-2, with 7 nucleotides matching TRBD1. Per the germline V gene, CDR1 is SNHLY and CDR2 is FYNNEI. V shed 6 bases, J shed 2 bases, and the junction held 6 bases outside the gene matches. The CDR3 consists of 15 residues. CDR3 protein: CASRAGTVNTGELFF. For the CDR3, the DNA is TGTGCCAGCAGAGCCGGGACAGTTAACACCGGGGAGCTGTTTTTT. Drawing the rest from reference TRBV2 and TRBJ2-2, the complete variable domain is EPEVTQTPSHQVTQMGQEVILRCVPISNHLYFYWYRQILGQKVEFLVSFYNNEISEKSEIFDDQFSVERPDGSNFTLKIRSTKLEDSAMYFCASRAGTVNTGELFFGEGSRLTVL.

The V gene is TRBV30, the J gene TRBJ1-1; D is unresolved. Germline lookup yields CDR1 GTSNPN and CDR2 SVGIG (reference sequence). The V end was cut by 1 base, the J end by 4 bases, with 13 bases between. The CDR3 is 14 residues long. The CDR3 sequence is CAWSAGFGTTEAFF. CDR3 DNA: TGTGCCTGGAGTGCGGGGTTTGGTACCACTGAAGCTTTCTTT.

The rearrangement links TRBV5-4 to TRBJ2-1, with D maybe TRBD2 (5 bases). Trimming pared 5 bases from V and 5 bases from J, leaving 8 bases between. CDR3 size: 12 residues. Per the germline V gene, CDR1 is SGHNT and CDR2 is YYREEE (reference sequence). As DNA, the CDR3 is TGTGCCAGCAGAGGGAGAGACAATGAGCAGTTCTTC. Amino acid sequence: CASRGRDNEQFF.

V gene TRBV4-1 combines with J gene TRBJ1-5, with D possibly TRBD1 on 6 matching bases. The germline gives CDR1 MGHRA, CDR2 YSYEKL. The CDR3 has 15 residues. The V end lost 3 bases, the J end lost 3 bases, and 12 bases lay between the germline ends. This CDR3 is CASSHDRTYNQPQHF. The CDR3 nucleotides read TGCGCCAGCAGCCACGACAGGACCTACAATCAGCCCCAGCATTTT.

The genes are TRBV6-6 and TRBJ1-2; 9 bases align to TRBD1. CDR3 size: 14 residues. Germline V lookup: CDR1 MNHNY, CDR2 SVGAGI (reference sequence). Trimming at V came to 6 bases and at J to 4 bases, leaving 6 bases not matched to a gene. CDR3 DNA: TGTGCCAGCAGCCGGACAGGGGAGGGCTATGGCTACACCTTC. Its translation: CASSRTGEGYGYTF.

This clone was detected only once. The chain is built from TRBV6-1 and TRBJ1-5; tentatively, D is TRBD1 (5 bases). The V end lost 7 bases, the J end lost 2 bases, and 12 bases lay between the germline ends. Germline loops: CDR1 MNHNS, CDR2 SASEGT. This CDR3 is built from 14 residues. As DNA, the CDR3 is TGTGCCAGCATGATGGGAGGGGGCAATCAGCCCCAGCATTTT. It encodes CASMMGGGNQPQHF.

The V and J genes are TRBV15 and TRBJ1-1, with D hard to call. V lost 0 bases and J 5 bases, leaving 10 bases between the germline ends. CDR1 LNHNV and CDR2 YYDKDF come from the germline V gene (reference sequence). The CDR3 is made up of 14 amino acids. Written as DNA, the CDR3 is TGTGCCACCAGCAGAGATCACGGTCGGACTGAAGCTTTCTTT. Its translation is CATSRDHGRTEAFF.

Here the CDR3 DNA reads TGTGCCAGCAGTCGGACAGGCAATCAGCCCCAGCATTTT. Translating it yields CASSRTGNQPQHF. The chain couples TRBV27 to TRBJ1-5; D might be TRBD1 (6 bases). V shed 5 bases and J shed 2 bases, with 7 bases lying between them. Germline CDR1 MNHEY, CDR2 SMNVEV (reference sequence). CDR3 length: 13 amino acids.

The chain combines TRBV11-2 with TRBJ2-7, with TRBD1 matching 7 bases. The J segment lost 5 bases and the V segment lost 5 bases, leaving 6 bases of the junction unmatched. This CDR3 has 13 amino acids. From germline, CDR1 is SGHAT and CDR2 FQNNGV. The chain's CDR3 is CASSPDRANEQYF. The DNA of the CDR3 is TGTGCCAGCAGCCCCGACAGGGCTAACGAGCAGTACTTC.

The chain joins TRBV15 to TRBJ2-5; TRBD1 agrees at 10 bases. The V segment lost 2 bases and the J segment 1 base; nucleotides outside the gene matches: 4. The CDR3 has 16 residues. From germline, CDR1 is LNHNV and CDR2 YYDKDF (reference sequence). CDR3 region: CATSRPGTGVQETQYF. The CDR3 DNA is TGTGCCACCAGCAGACCCGGGACAGGGGTCCAAGAGACCCAGTACTTC. Supplemented by reference TRBV15 and TRBJ2-5, the full variable domain reads DAMVIQNPRYQVTQFGKPVTLSCSQTLNHNVMYWYQQKSSQAPKLLFHYYDKDFNNEADTPDNFQSRRPNTSFCFLDIRSPGLGDTAMYLCATSRPGTGVQETQYFGPGTRLLVL.

DNA of the CDR3: TGCAGCGTTGAGCCAGGGACAAACTATGGCTACACCTTC. Its protein is CSVEPGTNYGYTF. The chain combines TRBV29-1 with TRBJ1-2; a weak D match, TRBD1 (6 bases). The germline gives CDR1 SQVTM, CDR2 ANQGSEA. This CDR3 has 13 residues. V was shortened by 3 bases and J by 2 bases, with 10 bases between the two germline ends.

V usage is TRBV20-1 and J usage is TRBJ2-7; D remains unclear. From germline, CDR1 is DFQATT and CDR2 SNEGSKA (reference sequence). The CDR3 runs to 9 residues. The CDR3 loop is CSLSYEQYF. The CDR3 bases are TGCAGCCTTTCCTACGAGCAGTACTTC.

The V call is TRBV5-1, the J call TRBJ2-7, with 9 positions matching TRBD1. Germline CDR1 SGHRS, CDR2 YFSETQ. V gave up 5 bases and J gave up 2 bases; unmatched junction bases: 5. There are 14 residues in the CDR3. Written as DNA, the CDR3 is TGCGCCAGCAGGGGGGGACAGGGAACCTACGAGCAGTACTTC. Amino acids: CASRGGQGTYEQYF.

The rearrangement joins TRBV27 to TRBJ1-3; D is uncertain. The ends were cut back, 8 bases at V and 0 bases at J, with 11 bases in the middle. Per the germline V gene, CDR1 is MNHEY and CDR2 is SMNVEV (reference sequence). The CDR3 extends over 14 amino acids. In DNA, the CDR3 is TGTGCCAGCCGACCCGGGATCTCTGGAAACACCATATATTTT. This encodes CASRPGISGNTIYF.

This sequence joins TRBV6-4 and TRBJ2-1; 9 bases fit TRBD2. V lost 3 bases, J lost 7 bases, and 7 bases stayed unmatched. Per the germline V gene, CDR1 is MRHNA and CDR2 is SNTAGT. The CDR3 contains 15 residues. The CDR3 sequence is CASSERTSARNEQFF. The CDR3 DNA reads as TGTGCCAGCAGTGAAAGGACTAGCGCGAGAAATGAGCAGTTCTTC.

The sample holds a few counts of this clone. V and J are TRBV9 and TRBJ1-1; tentative D call: TRBD1 (6 bases). CDR1 is SGDLS, CDR2 YYNGEE, per germline. The CDR3 contains 15 residues. Deletions cut 5 bases from V and 1 base from J, with 15 bases between. The DNA of the CDR3 is TGTGCCAGCAGGACGGCAGGGGATGGGAACACTGAAGCTTTCTTT. Residues: CASRTAGDGNTEAFF.

CDR3 amino acids: CASSVTPGQATYEQYF. DNA for the CDR3: TGTGCCAGCAGTGTCACGCCGGGACAGGCGACCTACGAGCAGTACTTC. The chain combines TRBV6-1 with TRBJ2-7, with 8 positions matching TRBD1. Per the germline V gene, CDR1 is MNHNS and CDR2 is SASEGT. The CDR3 extends over 16 amino acids. The trim removed 4 bases at V and 2 bases at J, leaving 10 bases unmatched.

The V gene is TRBV15, the J gene TRBJ2-6; D unclear. Trimming shortened V by 1 base and J by 4 bases, and 17 bases separated the two germline ends. The CDR3 covers 18 residues. Looked up from germline, CDR1 is LNHNV and CDR2 is YYDKDF (reference sequence). This CDR3 is CATSRVAGPLSGANVLTF. CDR3 nucleotide sequence: TGTGCCACCAGCAGAGTCGCAGGCCCATTATCGGGGGCCAACGTCCTGACTTTC.